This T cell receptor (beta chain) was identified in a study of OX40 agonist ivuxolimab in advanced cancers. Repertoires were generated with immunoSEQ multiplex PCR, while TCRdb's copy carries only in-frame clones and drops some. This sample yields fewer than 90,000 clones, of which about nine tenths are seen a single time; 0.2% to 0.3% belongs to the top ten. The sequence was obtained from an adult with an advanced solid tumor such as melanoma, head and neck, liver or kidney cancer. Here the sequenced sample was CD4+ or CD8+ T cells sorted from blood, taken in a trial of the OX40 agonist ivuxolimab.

The CDR3 coding sequence is TGTGCCAGCAGCTTCGGGGTAGCGGGAGCGTCTGTCGAGCAGTACTTC. The encoded protein is CASSFGVAGASVEQYF. The rearrangement joins TRBV7-2 to TRBJ2-7, with 9 bases aligning to TRBD2. V was clipped by 3 bases and J by 6 bases; unmatched bases: 12. Germline V gene data show CDR1 as SGHTA and CDR2 as FQGNSA. This CDR3 comprises 16 residues.